Listed here are 24 T cell receptor beta chains from one sample, sequenced in a study of prognosis after radiotherapy for stage I lung cancer. Multiplex PCR, run in two rounds, amplified TCR beta CDR3 from genomic DNA. It was primers specific to each TRBV and TRBJ gene that first-round PCR used. In TCRdb, the multiplex PCR reads were re-called with MiXCR into one record per CDR3 protein. Here the sample spans around 28,000 distinct CDR3 sequences, over 45% being singletons. The sequences come from PBMCs, collected before or after stereotactic body radiation therapy (not recorded which). The source is a donor over 45 with non-small cell lung cancer.

V and J are TRBV24-1 and TRBJ2-1; the match to TRBD1 covers 9 bases. V lost 3 bases and J lost 6; bases outside the gene matches: 8. In germline, CDR1 is KGHDR, CDR2 SFDVKD. CDR3 length: 16 amino acids. CDR3 DNA: TGTGCCACCAGTGATCTCCGGACAGGGGTTTTCAATGAGCAGTTCTTC. It encodes CATSDLRTGVFNEQFF.

This clonotype is medium-sized within its sample. This rearrangement joins TRBV2 to TRBJ2-2, with D unclear. CDR3 length: 14 residues. The germline V gene has CDR1 SNHLY and CDR2 FYNNEI. Trimming took 2 bases from V and 4 from J, leaving 8 bases between them. This CDR3 reads CASSEIWGTGELFF. The DNA of the CDR3 is TGTGCCAGCAGTGAAATTTGGGGCACCGGGGAGCTGTTTTTT.

J is TRBJ1-6 and V is TRBV9, with D unresolved. Germline CDR1 and CDR2: SGDLS and YYNGEE. The CDR3 consists of 15 residues. Trimming removed 3 bases at V and 0 bases at J, with 7 bases between. The CDR3 here is CASSERCSYNSPLHF. For the CDR3, the DNA is TGTGCCAGCAGCGAGCGGTGCTCCTATAATTCACCCCTCCACTTT.

Turning to this clonotype: A far larger clone is a single base away, which makes a read error likely. The chain links TRBV11-3 to TRBJ1-1; 7 positions agree with TRBD1. This CDR3 has 13 residues. After removal of 5 bases from V and 7 bases from J, the junction contained 7 bases not matched to a gene. Germline V gene sequence: CDR1 SGHNT, CDR2 YENEEA. This CDR3 is CASSLWYRGEAFF. For the CDR3, the DNA is TGTGCCAGCAGCCTATGGTACAGGGGTGAAGCTTTCTTT.

Details on this clonotype: This likely came from a read error, as a far larger clone is one base away. The rearrangement joins TRBV27 to TRBJ2-5; possible D gene TRBD2, 6 bases. The J call may be mistaken, given a closer DNA end match to TRBJ2-1. The CDR3 sequence is 16 residues long. Germline assignment: CDR1 MNHEY and CDR2 SMNVEV (reference sequence). This chain's CDR3 is CASIAIGTGMHNEQFF. In DNA form, the CDR3 reads TGTGCCAGCATAGCGATAGGGACTGGAATGCACAATGAGCAGTTCTTC.

V and J are TRBV18 and TRBJ2-3, with 7 bases fitting TRBD2. Germline CDR1 KGHSH, CDR2 LQKENI. The V segment lost 2 bases and the J segment 5 bases; nucleotides outside the gene matches: 7. CDR3 length equals 15 residues. In nucleotides, the CDR3 is TGTGCCAGCTCACCAGCGGGAGAGGGTAAAGATACGCAGTATTTT. Protein sequence: CASSPAGEGKDTQYF.

The V gene is TRBV18, the J gene TRBJ2-1; TRBD1 is a possible D gene (7 bases). CDR1 and CDR2 from the germline V gene are KGHSH and LQKENI. Trimming cost V 1 base and J 6 bases, with 22 bases left between them. The CDR3 totals 18 residues. The CDR3 nucleotides are TGTGCCAGCTCACCACTCTCTATCGGACAGGTGGGGGGCAATGAGCAGTTCTTC. Its translation is CASSPLSIGQVGGNEQFF.

Ten or more counts support this clonotype. The J gene is TRBJ1-1, the V gene TRBV12-5; a possible D gene is TRBD1 (5 bases). V was cut by 6 bases and J by 7 bases, with 12 bases left in between. The CDR3 loop spans 12 amino acids. Per the germline V gene, CDR1 is LGHNT and CDR2 is FRNRAP. This CDR3 is CASGTGTGEAFF. CDR3 bases: TGTGCTAGTGGGACCGGGACCGGTGAAGCTTTCTTT.

The V gene is TRBV11-2, the J gene TRBJ1-2, with TRBD1 matching 10 bases. Looked up from germline, CDR1 is SGHAT and CDR2 is FQNNGV. The CDR3 is 13 amino acids. The J segment lost 5 bases and the V segment lost 5 bases, leaving 2 bases of the junction unmatched. CDR3 in amino acids: CASSRDRGYGYTF. Written as DNA, the CDR3 is TGTGCCAGCAGCCGGGACAGGGGTTATGGCTACACCTTC. The whole variable domain, filled in from reference TRBV11-2 and TRBJ1-2, reads EAGVAQSPRYKIIEKRQSVAFWCNPISGHATLYWYQQILGQGPKLLIQFQNNGVVDDSQLPKDRFSAERLKGVDSTLKIQPAKLEDSAVYLCASSRDRGYGYTFGSGTRLTVV.

The chain links TRBV6-2 or TRBV6-3 to TRBJ2-3; a weak D match, TRBD2 (6 bases). Trimming took 6 bases from V and 4 from J, leaving 20 bases between them. CDR1 MNHEY and CDR2 SVGEGT come from the germline V gene. This CDR3 contains 16 residues. The CDR3 sequence: CASSPLGGSGSDTQYF. The CDR3 DNA is TGTGCCAGCAGCCCCCTGGGGGGTTCCGGCTCAGATACGCAGTATTTT.

This clonotype was observed at least ten times. This chain links TRBV3-1 with TRBJ2-1; either TRBD1 or TRBD2 may supply D (5 bases each). This CDR3 comprises 16 residues. V shed 0 bases and J shed 5 bases, with 14 bases lying between them. Germline CDR1 is LGHDT and CDR2 is YNNKEL (reference sequence). As DNA, the CDR3 is TGTGCCAGCAGCCAAGATATGGGGGACCAGGACAATGAGCAGTTCTTC. Amino acids: CASSQDMGDQDNEQFF.

The chain joins TRBV24-1 to TRBJ2-3; D uncertain. The CDR3 sequence is 16 residues long. Per the germline V gene, CDR1 is KGHDR and CDR2 is SFDVKD. Trimming cost V 2 bases and J 0 bases, with 11 bases left between them. The DNA for the CDR3 is TGTGCCACCAGTGATTATACAGTTGGAAGCACAGATACGCAGTATTTT. It translates to CATSDYTVGSTDTQYF.

By sample fraction, this clonotype is large. The genes are TRBV9 and TRBJ1-1; 7 nucleotides agree with TRBD1. The germline V gene encodes CDR1 SGDLS and CDR2 YYNGEE. The V segment lost 6 bases and the J segment 1 base; nucleotides outside the gene matches: 0. The CDR3 length is 12 residues. DNA of the CDR3: TGTGCCAGCAAGGGGGCGAACACTGAAGCTTTCTTT. As protein: CASKGANTEAFF.

This clonotype has a single count. The rearrangement joins TRBV7-9 to TRBJ1-6, with 9 bases aligning to TRBD1. V gave up 5 bases and J gave up 7 bases; unmatched junction bases: 3. Germline-derived CDR1 and CDR2 are SEHNR and FQNEAQ (reference sequence). The CDR3 consists of 14 residues. CDR3 amino acids: CASSADRGNSPLHF. CDR3 DNA sequence: TGTGCCAGCAGCGCGGACAGGGGCAATTCACCCCTCCACTTT.

The CDR3 bases are TGTGCTAGTGGTTTGGAGTGTTATGTAGGCTCCAATGAGCAGTTCTTC. It yields the protein CASGLECYVGSNEQFF. The chain joins TRBV12-5 to TRBJ2-1; D call uncertain. The germline V and J ends were trimmed by 1 base and 6 bases, with 16 bases remaining between them. CDR3 length: 16 amino acids. Germline V lookup: CDR1 LGHNT, CDR2 FRNRAP.

The genes are TRBV30 and TRBJ1-1; the D gene is possibly TRBD1 (6 bases). The CDR3 runs 18 residues. The germline CDR1 and CDR2 sequences are GTSNPN and SVGIG (reference sequence). V lost 5 bases to trimming and J lost 1 base, with 26 bases between them. The CDR3 region is CAWQTSVTGRVGNTEAFF. CDR3 in DNA: TGTGCCTGGCAGACCTCCGTTACAGGGAGGGTCGGGAACACTGAAGCTTTCTTT.

This clonotype was counted a single time. An end of the junction does not agree with germline; a read error may underlie this. V gene TRBV5-1 combines with J gene TRBJ2-3, with D maybe TRBD2 (7 bases). This CDR3 has 15 residues. Germline V gives CDR1 SGHRS, CDR2 YFSETQ. CDR3: CASRLEARGRGTQYF. CDR3 sequence (DNA): TGCGCCAGCAGATTGGAGGCTAGGGGGAGGGGTACGCAGTATTTT.

This clonotype was observed at least ten times. This chain links TRBV18 with TRBJ1-2; a possible D gene is TRBD1 (6 bases). The ends were cut back, 3 bases at V and 8 bases at J, with 10 bases in the middle. Per germline, CDR1 KGHSH and CDR2 LQKENI. This CDR3 contains 12 residues. The CDR3, as DNA: TGTGCCAGCTCACCGGCAGGGGAAGGCTACACCTTC. This gives the protein CASSPAGEGYTF.

This clonotype was observed many times. The chain employs TRBV6-4 and TRBJ2-1; no clear D. V dropped 5 bases and J dropped 7 bases, with 12 bases sitting between them. The germline gives CDR1 MRHNA, CDR2 SNTAGT. CDR3 length: 13 amino acids. The CDR3 protein is CASSRSPGNEQFF. The CDR3 DNA reads TGTGCCAGCAGTCGGAGCCCCGGGAATGAGCAGTTCTTC.

This clonotype was found many times. This chain uses TRBV5-6 with TRBJ2-7, with D perhaps TRBD1 (6 bases). V was trimmed by 0 bases and J by 4 bases, leaving 14 bases between them. CDR1 and CDR2 (germline): SGHDT, YYEEEE. This CDR3 is built from 15 residues. CDR3 sequence reads: CASSLALNRAYEQYF. The CDR3 DNA sequence: TGTGCCAGCAGCTTGGCCTTAAACAGGGCGTACGAGCAGTACTTC.

This clonotype has at least ten counts. The chain recombines TRBV9 with TRBJ2-7, with 8 positions matching TRBD1. The ends lost 2 bases at V and 7 bases at J; junction bases unmatched: 8. This CDR3 comprises 14 residues. Germline V gene data show CDR1 as SGDLS and CDR2 as YYNGEE. DNA of the CDR3: TGTGCCAGCAGCGTCGGGCAGGGGGCGCGGGAGCAGTACTTC. This gives the protein CASSVGQGAREQYF.

To note about this clonotype: One junction end disagrees with the germline gene, perhaps due to a read error. J is TRBJ2-7 and V is TRBV6-2 or TRBV6-3, with D hard to call. This CDR3 has 11 amino acids. The germline V gene encodes CDR1 MNHEY and CDR2 SVGEGT. The CDR3 coding sequence is TGTGCCATCTCCGTTGGTTACGAGCAGTGCTTC. Its translation is CAISVGYEQCF.

This clonotype came up many times. The chain uses TRBV4-1 and TRBJ2-5; TRBD2 aligns across 7 bases. J was trimmed by 5 bases and V by 0 bases; bases with no gene match: 12. Germline assignment: CDR1 MGHRA and CDR2 YSYEKL. CDR3 size: 17 residues. This CDR3 reads CASSQDSRTGGWETQYF. CDR3 sequence (DNA): TGCGCCAGCAGCCAAGATTCGAGAACGGGAGGATGGGAGACCCAGTACTTC.

In its sample, this clonotype was seen many times. V gene TRBV15 combines with J gene TRBJ1-3; a weak D match, TRBD1 (5 bases). Germline CDR1 LNHNV, CDR2 YYDKDF (reference sequence). Trimming removed 8 bases at V and 0 bases at J, with 17 bases between. CDR3 size: 16 residues. The chain's CDR3 is CATRTGDLSSGNTIYF. The DNA for the CDR3 is TGTGCCACCCGAACTGGGGACCTGAGCTCTGGAAACACCATATATTTT.